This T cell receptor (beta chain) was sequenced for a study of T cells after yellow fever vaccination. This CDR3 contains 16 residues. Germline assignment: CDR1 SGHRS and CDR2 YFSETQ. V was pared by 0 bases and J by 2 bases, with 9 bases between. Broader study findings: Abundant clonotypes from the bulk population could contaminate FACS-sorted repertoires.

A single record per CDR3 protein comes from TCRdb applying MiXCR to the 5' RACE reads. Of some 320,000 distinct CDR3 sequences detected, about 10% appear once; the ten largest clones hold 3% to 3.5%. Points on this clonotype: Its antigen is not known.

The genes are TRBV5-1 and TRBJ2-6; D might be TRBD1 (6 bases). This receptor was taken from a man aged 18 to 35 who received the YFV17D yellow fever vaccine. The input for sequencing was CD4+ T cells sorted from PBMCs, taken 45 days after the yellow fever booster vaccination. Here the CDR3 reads CASSLDGGAGANVLTF. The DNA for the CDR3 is TGCGCCAGCAGCTTGGATGGGGGCGCTGGGGCCAACGTCCTGACTTTC.